This T cell receptor (beta chain) comes out of a study of metastatic and nonmetastatic thyroid tumors. Looking at the study overall: Repertoires of blood and of tissue (tumor or nodule) from malignant and benign thyroid patients were compared. Whole-study results and caveats: Across blood and tumor, TCR beta diversity in malignant thyroid tumors was reportedly significantly higher than in benign nodules.

Patients underwent thyroid surgery, and none had received any treatment before it. The CDR3 sequence is 17 residues long. Germline V gene data show CDR1 as SGHRS and CDR2 as YFSETQ. V was pared by 1 base and J by 0 bases, with 11 bases between. This clone was counted at least ten times. Its specificity is unknown. Methods used by the authors: CDR3 differences across clinicopathological groups were used to build a distant-metastasis classifier for papillary thyroid cancer. TCRdb re-analyzed the PCR reads through MiXCR. The V and J calls here are based on TCRdb, not the publication. In the table there are 20,000 to 25,000 clones, roughly 24% of which are singletons.

The clonotype was recovered from a female donor with papillary thyroid cancer or a benign thyroid nodule (not recorded which). Some clones in this sample may be carry-over from other donors' samples. What was sequenced was tumor tissue. This chain connects TRBV5-1 to TRBJ2-6; D not resolved. The CDR3, as DNA: TGCGCCAGCAGCTTGAGGGAAAAAACCTCTGGGGCCAACGTCCTGACTTTC. It yields the protein CASSLREKTSGANVLTF. Based on the CDR3 plus reference TRBV5-1 and TRBJ2-6, the full variable domain is KAGVTQTPRYLIKTRGQQVTLSCSPISGHRSVSWYQQTPGQGLQFLFEYFSETQRNKGNFPGRFSGRQFSNSRSEMNVSTLELGDSALYLCASSLREKTSGANVLTFGAGSRLTVL.